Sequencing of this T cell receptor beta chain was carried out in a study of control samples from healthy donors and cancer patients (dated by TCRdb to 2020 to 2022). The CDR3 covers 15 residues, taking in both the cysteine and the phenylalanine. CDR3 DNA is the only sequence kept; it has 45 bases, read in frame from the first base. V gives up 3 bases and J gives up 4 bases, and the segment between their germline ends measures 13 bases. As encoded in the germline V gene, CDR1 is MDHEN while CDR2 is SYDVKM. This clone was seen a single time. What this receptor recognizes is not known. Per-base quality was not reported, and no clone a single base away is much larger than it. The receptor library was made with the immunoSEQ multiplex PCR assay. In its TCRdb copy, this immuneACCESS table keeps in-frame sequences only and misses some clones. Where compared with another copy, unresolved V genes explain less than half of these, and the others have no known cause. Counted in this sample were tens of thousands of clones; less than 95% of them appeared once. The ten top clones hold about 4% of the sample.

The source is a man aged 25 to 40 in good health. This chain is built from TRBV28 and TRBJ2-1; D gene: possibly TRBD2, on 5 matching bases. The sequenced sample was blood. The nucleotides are TGTGCCAGCAGTTTGGTCCAGCGGTTATACAATGAGCAGTTCTTC. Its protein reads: CASSLVQRLYNEQFF.